One sample yielded the 3 T cell receptor beta chains listed below, sequenced in a study of blood T cell repertoires in COVID-19. The method was immunoSEQ multiplex PCR; TCRdb's version includes in-frame clones alone and lacks a portion of them. Of 110,000 to 150,000 clones in the sample, under 85% were seen once. Source material: peripheral blood. All receptors derive from a human donor in a cohort sampled during active COVID-19.

This clone occurred once. The V and J genes are TRBV6-5 and TRBJ2-5, with 7 bases fitting TRBD2. The germline V gene has CDR1 MNHEY and CDR2 SVGAGI. The CDR3 spans 14 residues. After removal of 8 bases from V and 9 bases from J, the junction contained 15 bases not matched to a gene. The CDR3 coding sequence is TGTGCCAGCCGGGAGGCAGCACCCGTTTTGGCCCAGTACTTC. The encoded protein is CASREAAPVLAQYF.

The chain is built from TRBV7-2 and TRBJ2-1; 8 nucleotides match TRBD2. There are 16 residues in the CDR3. Trimming cost V 5 bases and J 6 bases; bases outside gene matches: 12. Germline values: CDR1 SGHTA, CDR2 FQGNSA. The CDR3 protein is CASSPKTSAPPNEQFF. CDR3 coding DNA: TGTGCCAGCAGCCCGAAGACTAGCGCCCCTCCCAATGAGCAGTTCTTC. Looking up the rest from reference TRBV7-2 and TRBJ2-1 gives the full variable domain: GAGVSQSPSNKVTEKGKDVELRCDPISGHTALYWYRQSLGQGLEFLIYFQGNSAPDKSGLPSDRFSAERTGGSVSTLTIQRTQQEDSAVYLCASSPKTSAPPNEQFFGPGTRLTVL.

The chain uses TRBV19 and TRBJ1-1, with a possible D match to TRBD1 (6 bases). The CDR3 is made up of 14 amino acids. CDR1 and CDR2 (germline): LNHDA, SQIVND (reference sequence). The V end was cut by 10 bases, the J end by 1 base, with 16 bases between. As DNA, the CDR3 is TGTGCCACTCGGACAGCCCACGCGAACACTGAAGCTTTCTTT. Encoded protein: CATRTAHANTEAFF.